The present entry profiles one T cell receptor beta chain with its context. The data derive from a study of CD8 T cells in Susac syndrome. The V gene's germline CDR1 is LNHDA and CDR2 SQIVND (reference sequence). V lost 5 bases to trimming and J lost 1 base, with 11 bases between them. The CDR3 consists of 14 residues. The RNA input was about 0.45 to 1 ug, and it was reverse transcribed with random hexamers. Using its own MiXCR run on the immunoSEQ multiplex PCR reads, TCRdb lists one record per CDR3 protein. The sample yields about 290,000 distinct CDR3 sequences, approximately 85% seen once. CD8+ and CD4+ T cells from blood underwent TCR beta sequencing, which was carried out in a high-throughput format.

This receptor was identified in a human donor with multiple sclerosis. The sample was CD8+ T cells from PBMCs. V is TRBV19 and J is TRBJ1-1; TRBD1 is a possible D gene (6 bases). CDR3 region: CASSQGHRNTEAFF. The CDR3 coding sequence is TGTGCCAGTAGTCAGGGACACAGGAACACTGAAGCTTTCTTT.